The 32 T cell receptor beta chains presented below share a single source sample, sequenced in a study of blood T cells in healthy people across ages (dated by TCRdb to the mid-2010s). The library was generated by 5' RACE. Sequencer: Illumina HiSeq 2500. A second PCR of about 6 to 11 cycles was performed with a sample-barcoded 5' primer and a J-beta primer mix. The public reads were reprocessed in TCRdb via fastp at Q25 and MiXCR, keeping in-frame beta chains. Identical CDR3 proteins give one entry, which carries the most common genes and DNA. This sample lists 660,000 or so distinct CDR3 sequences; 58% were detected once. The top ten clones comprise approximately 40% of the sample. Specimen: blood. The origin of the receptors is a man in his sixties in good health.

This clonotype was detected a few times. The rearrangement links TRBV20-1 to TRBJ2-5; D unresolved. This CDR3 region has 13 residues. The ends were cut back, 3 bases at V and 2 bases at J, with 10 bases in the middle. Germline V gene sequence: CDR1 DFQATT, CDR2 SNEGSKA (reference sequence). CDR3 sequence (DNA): TGCAGTGCTAGGGGTGACTTACAAGAGACCCAGTACTTC. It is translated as CSARGDLQETQYF.

The CDR3 loop is CASSPSSYTQYF. The CDR3 DNA follows: TGTGCCAGCAGTCCGTCTTCTTATACCCAGTACTTC. The chain combines TRBV12-3 or TRBV12-4 with TRBJ2-7; D is undetermined. V lost 5 bases, J lost 10 bases, and 15 bases lay in between. The CDR3 is made up of 12 amino acids.

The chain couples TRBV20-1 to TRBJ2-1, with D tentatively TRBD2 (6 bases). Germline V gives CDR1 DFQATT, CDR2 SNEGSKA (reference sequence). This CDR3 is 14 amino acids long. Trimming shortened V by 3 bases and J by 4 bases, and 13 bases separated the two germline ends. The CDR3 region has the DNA TGCAGTGCTAGCCCCCCCGGGGGATACAATGAGCAGTTCTTC. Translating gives CSASPPGGYNEQFF.

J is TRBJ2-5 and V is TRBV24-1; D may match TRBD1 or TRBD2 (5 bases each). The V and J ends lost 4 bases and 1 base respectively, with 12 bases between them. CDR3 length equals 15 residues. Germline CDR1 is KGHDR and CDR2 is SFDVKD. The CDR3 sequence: CATSEPRGRQETQYF. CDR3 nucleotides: TGTGCCACCAGTGAGCCCCGGGGCCGCCAAGAGACCCAGTACTTC.

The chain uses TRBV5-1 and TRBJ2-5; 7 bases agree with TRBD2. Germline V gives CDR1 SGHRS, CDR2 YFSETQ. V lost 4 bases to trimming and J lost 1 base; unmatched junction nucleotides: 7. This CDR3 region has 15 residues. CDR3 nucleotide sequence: TGCGCCAGCAGCCCCTCGGGACTACTCCAAGAGACCCAGTACTTC. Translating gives CASSPSGLLQETQYF.

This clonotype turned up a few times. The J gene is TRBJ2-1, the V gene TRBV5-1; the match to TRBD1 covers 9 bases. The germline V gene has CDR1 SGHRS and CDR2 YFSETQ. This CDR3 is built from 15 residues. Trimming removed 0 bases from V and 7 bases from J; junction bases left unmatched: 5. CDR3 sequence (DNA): TGCGCCAGCAGCTTGGCCGGGGACAGGGCGAATGAGCAGTTCTTC. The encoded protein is CASSLAGDRANEQFF. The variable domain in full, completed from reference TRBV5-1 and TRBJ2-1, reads KAGVTQTPRYLIKTRGQQVTLSCSPISGHRSVSWYQQTPGQGLQFLFEYFSETQRNKGNFPGRFSGRQFSNSRSEMNVSTLELGDSALYLCASSLAGDRANEQFFGPGTRLTVL.

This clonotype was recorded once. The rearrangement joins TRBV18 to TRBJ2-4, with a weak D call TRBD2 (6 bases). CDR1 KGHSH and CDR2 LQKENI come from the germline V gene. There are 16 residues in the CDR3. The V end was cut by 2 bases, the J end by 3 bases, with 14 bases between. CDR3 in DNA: TGTGCCAGCTCACCAAGGCGGGATGGGCACAAAAACATTCAGTACTTC. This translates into CASSPRRDGHKNIQYF.

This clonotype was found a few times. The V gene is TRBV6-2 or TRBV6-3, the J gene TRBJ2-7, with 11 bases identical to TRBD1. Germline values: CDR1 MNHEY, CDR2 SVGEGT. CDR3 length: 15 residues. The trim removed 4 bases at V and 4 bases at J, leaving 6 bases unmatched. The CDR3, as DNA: TGTGCCAGCAGTTCCGCCGGGACAGGGGGGTACGAGCAGTACTTC. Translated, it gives CASSSAGTGGYEQYF.

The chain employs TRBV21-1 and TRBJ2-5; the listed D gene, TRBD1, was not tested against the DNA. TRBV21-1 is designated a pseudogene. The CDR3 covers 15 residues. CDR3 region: CASGDSPSNRETQYF. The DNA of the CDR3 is TGTGCCAGCGGGGACAGCCCTTCGAACCGGGAGACCCAGTACTTC.

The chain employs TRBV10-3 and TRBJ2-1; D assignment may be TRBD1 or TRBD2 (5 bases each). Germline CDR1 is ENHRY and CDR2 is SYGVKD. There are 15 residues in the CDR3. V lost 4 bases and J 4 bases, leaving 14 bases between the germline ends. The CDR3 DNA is TGTGCCATCAGTGGGGAAAGGGACGGTTACAATGAGCAGTTCTTC. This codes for CAISGERDGYNEQFF.

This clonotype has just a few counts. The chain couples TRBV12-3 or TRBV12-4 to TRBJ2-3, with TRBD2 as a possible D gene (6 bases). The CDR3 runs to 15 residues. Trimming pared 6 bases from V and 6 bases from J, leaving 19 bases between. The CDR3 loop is CASSLRELLSDTQYF. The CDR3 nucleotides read TGTGCCAGCAGCCTCCGGGAGCTCCTTTCGGATACGCAGTATTTT.

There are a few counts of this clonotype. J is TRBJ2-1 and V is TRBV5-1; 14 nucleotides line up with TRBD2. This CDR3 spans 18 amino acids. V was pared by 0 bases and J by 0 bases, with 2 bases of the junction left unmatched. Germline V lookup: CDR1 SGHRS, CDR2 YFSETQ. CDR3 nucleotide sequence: TGCGCCAGCAGCTTGGCCGGGACTAGCGGGAGCTCCTACAATGAGCAGTTCTTC. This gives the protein CASSLAGTSGSSYNEQFF.

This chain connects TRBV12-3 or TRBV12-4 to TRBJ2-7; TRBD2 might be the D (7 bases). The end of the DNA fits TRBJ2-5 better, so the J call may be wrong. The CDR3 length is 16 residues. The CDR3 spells CASSDQSTGGRETQYF. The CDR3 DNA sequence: TGTGCCAGCAGTGACCAATCAACCGGGGGGCGGGAGACCCAGTACTTC.

The CDR3, as DNA: TGTGCCAGCAGCCTCAACCCCAGGGGAACTAATGAAAAACTGTTTTTT. Its protein product is CASSLNPRGTNEKLFF. The chain couples TRBV4-2 to TRBJ1-4, with D possibly being TRBD1 (6 bases). Per germline, CDR1 LGHNA and CDR2 YNFKEQ. The CDR3 length is 16 residues. V was shortened by 4 bases and J by 1 base, with 13 bases between the two germline ends.

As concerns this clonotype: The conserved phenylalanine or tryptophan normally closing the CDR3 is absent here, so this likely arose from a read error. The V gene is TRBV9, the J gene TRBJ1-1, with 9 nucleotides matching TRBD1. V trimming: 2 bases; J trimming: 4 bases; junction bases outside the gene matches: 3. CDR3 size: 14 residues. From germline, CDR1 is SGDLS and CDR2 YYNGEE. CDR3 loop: CASSVGTGSTEAFS. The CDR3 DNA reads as TGTGCCAGCAGCGTGGGGACAGGGTCCACTGAAGCTTTCTCT.

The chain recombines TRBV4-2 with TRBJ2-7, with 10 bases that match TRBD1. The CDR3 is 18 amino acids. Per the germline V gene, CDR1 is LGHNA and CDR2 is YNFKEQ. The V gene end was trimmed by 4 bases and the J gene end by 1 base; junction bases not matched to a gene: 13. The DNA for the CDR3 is TGTGCCAGCAGCCGAACCGGGACAGGGGTTGGCAGATCCTACGAGCAGTACTTC. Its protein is CASSRTGTGVGRSYEQYF.

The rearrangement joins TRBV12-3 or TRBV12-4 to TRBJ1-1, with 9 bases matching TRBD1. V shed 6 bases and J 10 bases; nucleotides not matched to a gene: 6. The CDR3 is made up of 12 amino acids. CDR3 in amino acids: CASRPTGGRAFF. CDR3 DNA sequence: TGTGCCAGCAGGCCGACAGGGGGGCGAGCTTTCTTT.

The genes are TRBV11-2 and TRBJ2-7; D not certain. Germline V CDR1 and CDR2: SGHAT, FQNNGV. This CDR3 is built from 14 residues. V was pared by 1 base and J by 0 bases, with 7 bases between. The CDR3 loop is CASSLVQSSYEQYF. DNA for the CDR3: TGTGCCAGCAGCTTAGTGCAGAGCTCCTACGAGCAGTACTTC.

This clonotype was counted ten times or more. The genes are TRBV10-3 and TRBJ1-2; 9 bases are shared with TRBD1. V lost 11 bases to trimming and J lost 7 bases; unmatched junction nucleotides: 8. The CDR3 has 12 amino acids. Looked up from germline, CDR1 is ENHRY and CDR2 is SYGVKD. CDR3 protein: CAHRDRDSGYTF. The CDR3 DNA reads TGTGCCCACCGGGACAGGGACAGTGGCTACACCTTC.

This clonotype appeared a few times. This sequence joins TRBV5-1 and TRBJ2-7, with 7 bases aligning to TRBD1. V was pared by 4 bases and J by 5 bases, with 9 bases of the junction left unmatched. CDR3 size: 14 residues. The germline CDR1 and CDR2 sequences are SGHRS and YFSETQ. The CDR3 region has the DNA TGCGCCAGCAGCGTGGCCAACAGGGGAAACGAGCAGTACTTC. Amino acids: CASSVANRGNEQYF.

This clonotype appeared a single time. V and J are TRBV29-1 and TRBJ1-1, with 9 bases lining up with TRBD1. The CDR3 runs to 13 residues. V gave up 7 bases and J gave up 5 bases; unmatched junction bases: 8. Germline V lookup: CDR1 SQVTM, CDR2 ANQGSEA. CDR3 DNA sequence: TGCAGCGGTGTCCGGGACAGGGAAACTGAAGCTTTCTTT. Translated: CSGVRDRETEAFF.

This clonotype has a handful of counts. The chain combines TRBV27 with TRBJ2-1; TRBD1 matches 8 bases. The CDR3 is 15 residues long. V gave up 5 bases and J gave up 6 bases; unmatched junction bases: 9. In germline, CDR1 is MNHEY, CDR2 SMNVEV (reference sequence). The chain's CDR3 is CASSPRTGYRNEQFF. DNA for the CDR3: TGTGCCAGCAGTCCTAGGACAGGGTATCGCAATGAGCAGTTCTTC.

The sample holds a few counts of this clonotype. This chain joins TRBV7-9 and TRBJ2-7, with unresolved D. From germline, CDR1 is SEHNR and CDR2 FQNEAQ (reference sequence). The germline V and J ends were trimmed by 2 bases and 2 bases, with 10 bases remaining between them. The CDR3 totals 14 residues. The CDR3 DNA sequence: TGTGCCAGCAGCTTATTTGCGTATCCCTACGAGCAGTACTTC. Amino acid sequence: CASSLFAYPYEQYF.

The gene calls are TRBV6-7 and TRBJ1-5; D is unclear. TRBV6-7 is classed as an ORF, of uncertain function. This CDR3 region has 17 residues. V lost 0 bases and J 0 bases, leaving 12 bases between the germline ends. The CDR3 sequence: CASSYSKVWYSNQPQHF. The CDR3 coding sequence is TGTGCCAGCAGTTACTCGAAGGTCTGGTATAGCAATCAGCCCCAGCATTTT.

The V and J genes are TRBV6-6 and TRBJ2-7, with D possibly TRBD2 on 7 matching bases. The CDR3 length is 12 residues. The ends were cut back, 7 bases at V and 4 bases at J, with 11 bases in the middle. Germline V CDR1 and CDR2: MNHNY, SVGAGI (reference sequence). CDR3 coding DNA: TGTGCCAGCACCGGGGGGCTTTACGAGCAGTACTTC. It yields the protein CASTGGLYEQYF.

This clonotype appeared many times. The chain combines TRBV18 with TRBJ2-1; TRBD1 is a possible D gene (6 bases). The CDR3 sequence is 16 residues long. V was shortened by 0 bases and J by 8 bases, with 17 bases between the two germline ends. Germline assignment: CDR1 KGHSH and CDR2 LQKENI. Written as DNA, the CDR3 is TGTGCCAGCTCACCACCGACCGGGACAAGGAGCGATGAGCAGTTCTTC. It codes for CASSPPTGTRSDEQFF.

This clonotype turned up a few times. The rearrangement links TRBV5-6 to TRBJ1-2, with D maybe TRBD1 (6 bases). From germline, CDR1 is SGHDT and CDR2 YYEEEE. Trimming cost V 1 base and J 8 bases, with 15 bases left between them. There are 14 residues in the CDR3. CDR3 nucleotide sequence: TGTGCCAGCAGCTTGTCACAGGGCCTAGGAGGCTACACCTTC. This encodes CASSLSQGLGGYTF.

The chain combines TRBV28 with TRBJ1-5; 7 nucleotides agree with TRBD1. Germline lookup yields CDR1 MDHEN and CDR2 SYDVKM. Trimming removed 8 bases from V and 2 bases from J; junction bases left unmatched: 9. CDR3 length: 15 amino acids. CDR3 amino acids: CASEKTGAGNQPQHF. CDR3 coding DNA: TGTGCCAGCGAGAAAACAGGGGCCGGCAATCAGCCCCAGCATTTT.

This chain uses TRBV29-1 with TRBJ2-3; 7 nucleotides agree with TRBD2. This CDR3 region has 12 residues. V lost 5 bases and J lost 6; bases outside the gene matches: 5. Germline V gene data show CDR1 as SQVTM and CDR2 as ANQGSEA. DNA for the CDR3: TGCAGCGTTAGACTGGGGGGGGATACGCAGTATTTT. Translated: CSVRLGGDTQYF.

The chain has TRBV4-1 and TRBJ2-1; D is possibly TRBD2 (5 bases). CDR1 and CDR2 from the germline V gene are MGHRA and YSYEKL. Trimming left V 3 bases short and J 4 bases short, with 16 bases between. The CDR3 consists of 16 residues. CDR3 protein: CASSHTARVFYNEQFF. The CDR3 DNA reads TGCGCCAGCAGCCACACGGCGAGGGTTTTTTACAATGAGCAGTTCTTC.

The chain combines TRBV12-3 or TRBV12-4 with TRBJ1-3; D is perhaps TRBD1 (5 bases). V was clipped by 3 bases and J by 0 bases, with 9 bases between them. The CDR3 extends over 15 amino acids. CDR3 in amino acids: CASSLAGRSGNTIYF. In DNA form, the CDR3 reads TGTGCCAGCAGTTTGGCAGGGCGCTCTGGAAACACCATATATTTT.

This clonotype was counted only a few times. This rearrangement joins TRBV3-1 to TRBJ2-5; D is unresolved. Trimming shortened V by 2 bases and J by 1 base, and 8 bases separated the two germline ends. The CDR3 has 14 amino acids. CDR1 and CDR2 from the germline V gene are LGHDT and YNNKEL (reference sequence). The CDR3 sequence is CASSQNSIQETQYF. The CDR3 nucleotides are TGTGCCAGCAGCCAAAACAGTATCCAAGAGACCCAGTACTTC.